This entry features one T cell receptor beta chain sequence. Its antigen is unidentified. These data belong to a study of beta chain features in type 1 diabetes. About the research overall: Some 110,000,000 sorted cells were examined across all samples. Study-wide results and limits: TCRB CDR3 length was moderately but significantly reduced in all four CD4+ subsets of Type 1 diabetes patients.

Germline CDR1 reads MNHEY; CDR2 reads SMNVEV (reference sequence). This CDR3 comprises 13 residues. With 5 bases clipped from V and 9 bases from J, the junction kept 9 bases outside the gene matches. Every bit of the isolated RNA underwent reverse transcription, so sequencing read expressed TCRB transcripts. Produced via immunoSEQ multiplex PCR; TCRdb's table is partial and in-frame only. The sample shows 620,000 or so clones, 15% to 17% of them seen only once. The chain has TRBV27 and TRBJ1-1; 7 bases agree with TRBD1. The clonotype comes from a man between 18 and 29 years old in good health. Sequences were obtained from naive CD4+ T cells from blood. In nucleotides, the CDR3 is TGTGCCAGCAGTCCAGAGGACAGGCTCAAAGCTTTCTTT. It specifies CASSPEDRLKAFF.